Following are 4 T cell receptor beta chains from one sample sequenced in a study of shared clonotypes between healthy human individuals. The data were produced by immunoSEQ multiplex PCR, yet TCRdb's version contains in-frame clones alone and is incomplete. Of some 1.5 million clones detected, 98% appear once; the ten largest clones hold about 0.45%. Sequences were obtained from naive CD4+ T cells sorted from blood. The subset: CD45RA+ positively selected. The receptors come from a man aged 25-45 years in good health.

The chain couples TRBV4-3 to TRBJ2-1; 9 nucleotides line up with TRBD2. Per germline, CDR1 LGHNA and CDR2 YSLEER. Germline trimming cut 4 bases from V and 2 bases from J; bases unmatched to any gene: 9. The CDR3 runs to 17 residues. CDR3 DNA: TGCGCCAGCAGCCGAGAACTAGCGGGCCTAACCTACAATGAGCAGTTCTTC. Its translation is CASSRELAGLTYNEQFF.

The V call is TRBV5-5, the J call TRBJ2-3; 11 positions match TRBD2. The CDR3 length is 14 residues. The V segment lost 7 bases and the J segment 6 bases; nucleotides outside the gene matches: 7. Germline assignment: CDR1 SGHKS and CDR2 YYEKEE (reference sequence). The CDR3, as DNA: TGTGCCAGCGGACATAGCGGGAGGGGGGATACGCAGTATTTT. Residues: CASGHSGRGDTQYF. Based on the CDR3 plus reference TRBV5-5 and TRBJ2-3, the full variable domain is DAGVTQSPTHLIKTRGQQVTLRCSPISGHKSVSWYQQVLGQGPQFIFQYYEKEERGRGNFPDRFSARQFPNYSSELNVNALLLGDSALYLCASGHSGRGDTQYFGPGTRLTVL.

CDR3 amino acids: CASSLSRQGNSYEQYF. For the CDR3, the DNA is TGCGCCAGCAGCTTGAGTCGACAGGGGAACTCCTACGAGCAGTACTTC. The V gene is TRBV5-1, the J gene TRBJ2-7, with 8 positions matching TRBD1. V lost 1 base, J lost 0 bases, and 6 bases stayed unmatched. This CDR3 is built from 16 residues. Germline V CDR1 and CDR2: SGHRS, YFSETQ. Drawing the rest from reference TRBV5-1 and TRBJ2-7, the complete variable domain is KAGVTQTPRYLIKTRGQQVTLSCSPISGHRSVSWYQQTPGQGLQFLFEYFSETQRNKGNFPGRFSGRQFSNSRSEMNVSTLELGDSALYLCASSLSRQGNSYEQYFGPGTRLTVT.

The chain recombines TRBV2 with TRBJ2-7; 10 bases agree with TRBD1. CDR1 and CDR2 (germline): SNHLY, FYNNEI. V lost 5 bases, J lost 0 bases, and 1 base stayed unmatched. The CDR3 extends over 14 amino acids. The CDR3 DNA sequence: TGTGCCAGCAGTTGGACAGGGGGCTCCTACGAGCAGTACTTC. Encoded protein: CASSWTGGSYEQYF.